One and the same sample provided the 23 T cell receptor beta chains below, sequenced in a study of a mutant IDH1 vaccine in newly diagnosed glioma. Assay: immunoSEQ multiplex PCR; the TCRdb copy retains only in-frame clones and omits some. The profile shows 75,000 to 100,000 clones, around 90% of them singletons. Time point denoted: baseline, week 1 (first vaccination visit). Treatment: pre-vaccination baseline after standard-of-care therapy. The sequenced sample was PBMCs, obtained from a glioma patient treated with radiotherapy, temozolomide or both. These receptors came from a woman aged 50 to 65 with glioma.

This clone is a singleton in its sample. V gene TRBV7-8 combines with J gene TRBJ2-1; 8 positions agree with TRBD2. J was trimmed by 5 bases and V by 6 bases; bases with no gene match: 9. This CDR3 is built from 15 residues. The germline V gene has CDR1 SGHVS and CDR2 FQNEAQ. The chain's CDR3 is CASSPVGSGDNEQFF. CDR3 nucleotides: TGTGCCAGCAGTCCGGTTGGTAGCGGGGACAATGAGCAGTTCTTC.

The chain combines TRBV29-1 with TRBJ2-2; D ambiguous. Germline assignment: CDR1 SQVTM and CDR2 ANQGSEA. The CDR3 loop spans 12 amino acids. V was trimmed by 2 bases and J by 3 bases, leaving 4 bases between them. CDR3 region: CSVERDTGELFF. The CDR3 nucleotides are TGCAGCGTTGAAAGGGACACCGGGGAGCTGTTTTTT.

The chain links TRBV19 to TRBJ2-5; the D gene is possibly TRBD1 (6 bases). The J call may be incorrect, as the DNA end agrees better with TRBJ2-7. This CDR3 is 16 amino acids long. The germline V gene encodes CDR1 LNHDA and CDR2 SQIVND (reference sequence). The CDR3, as DNA: TGTGCCAGTAAAAAGGGGGTAGCGACGAGCTCCTACGAGCAGTACTTC. Its protein product is CASKKGVATSSYEQYF.

The gene calls are TRBV4-1 and TRBJ1-5; D ambiguous. Germline V lookup: CDR1 MGHRA, CDR2 YSYEKL. The V gene lost 1 base and the J gene lost 6 bases, with 16 bases spanning the gap. The length of the CDR3 is 16 residues. DNA for the CDR3: TGCGCCAGCAGCCAAGGAGGGCGCGCGTGGGGTCAGCCCCAGCATTTT. It is translated as CASSQGGRAWGQPQHF.

The chain has TRBV28 and TRBJ2-2; TRBD2 matches at 10 bases. Germline trimming cut 4 bases from V and 6 bases from J; bases unmatched to any gene: 5. CDR1 is MDHEN, CDR2 SYDVKM, per germline. The CDR3 totals 15 residues. CDR3 loop: CASSSSGSRAGELFF. In nucleotides, the CDR3 is TGTGCCAGCAGTTCTAGCGGGAGTAGAGCCGGGGAGCTGTTTTTT.

This clone appeared once. CDR3 nucleotides: TGTGCCAGCAGCTTAGCGCGGAACAACTACGAGCAGTACTTC. As protein: CASSLARNNYEQYF. The V and J genes are TRBV7-2 and TRBJ2-7, with D unclear. The germline V gene has CDR1 SGHTA and CDR2 FQGNSA. The CDR3 contains 14 residues. With 0 bases removed from V and 3 bases from J, the gap between germline ends came to 9 bases.

The gene calls are TRBV18 and TRBJ2-7, with 8 bases identical to TRBD1. J lost 2 bases, V lost 3 bases, and 9 bases had no gene match. The CDR3 is made up of 16 amino acids. Germline lookup yields CDR1 KGHSH and CDR2 LQKENI. The CDR3 loop is CASSPPGTGPTYEQYF. CDR3 sequence (DNA): TGTGCCAGCTCACCCCCCGGGACAGGCCCCACCTACGAGCAGTACTTC.

The CDR3 region has the DNA TGTGCCAGCAGTGCTCCGGGACAGGGGGCAGATACGCAGTATTTT. Its protein product is CASSAPGQGADTQYF. This rearrangement joins TRBV28 to TRBJ2-3; 11 positions agree with TRBD1. This CDR3 has 15 residues. The trim removed 5 bases at V and 4 bases at J, leaving 5 bases unmatched. Germline-derived CDR1 and CDR2 are MDHEN and SYDVKM.

The chain is built from TRBV10-2 and TRBJ2-3; 14 bases are shared with TRBD2. The ends lost 6 bases at V and 4 bases at J; junction bases unmatched: 3. The V gene's germline CDR1 is WSHSY and CDR2 SAAADI. This CDR3 contains 15 residues. CDR3 nucleotide sequence: TGCGCCAGCAGCTCGGGACTAGCGGGAGCAGATACGCAGTATTTT. It translates to CASSSGLAGADTQYF.

The chain is built from TRBV5-4 and TRBJ2-4; TRBD2 is a possible D gene (5 bases). V lost 3 bases and J 10 bases, leaving 17 bases between the germline ends. The CDR3 is 14 residues long. Germline V CDR1 and CDR2: SGHNT, YYREEE (reference sequence). The CDR3 region has the DNA TGTGCCAGCAGCTCCCGGCGGACCGAGGGTATTCAGTACTTC. This gives the protein CASSSRRTEGIQYF.

The CDR3 sequence is CASSLRDRVLAETQYF. The CDR3 region has the DNA TGTGCCAGCAGCCTTCGGGACAGGGTTCTAGCGGAGACCCAGTACTTC. This chain joins TRBV7-6 and TRBJ2-5, with 9 bases identical to TRBD1. Germline lookup yields CDR1 SGHVS and CDR2 FNYEAQ. Germline trimming cut 5 bases from V and 5 bases from J; bases unmatched to any gene: 12. The CDR3 has 16 residues.

The chain carries TRBV7-6 and TRBJ1-5, with a possible D match to TRBD1 (5 bases). V gave up 3 bases and J gave up 5 bases, with 14 bases separating them. Germline CDR1 reads SGHVS; CDR2 reads FNYEAQ. The CDR3 is 15 amino acids. CDR3 loop: CASSLGGTDHQPQHF. CDR3 nucleotides: TGTGCCAGCAGCTTGGGCGGGACCGACCATCAGCCCCAGCATTTT.

This chain uses TRBV2 with TRBJ2-7; 10 bases are shared with TRBD1. The CDR3 covers 15 residues. Germline V lookup: CDR1 SNHLY, CDR2 FYNNEI. Trimming at V came to 5 bases and at J to 5 bases, leaving 9 bases not matched to a gene. This chain's CDR3 is CASSTPRDRGNEQYF. CDR3 DNA: TGTGCCAGCAGTACTCCCCGGGACAGGGGAAACGAGCAGTACTTC.

The V and J genes are TRBV15 and TRBJ1-1; D remains unclear. The CDR3 extends over 13 amino acids. Trimming pared 2 bases from V and 3 bases from J, leaving 7 bases between. Germline CDR1 is LNHNV and CDR2 is YYDKDF (reference sequence). CDR3: CATSRPRHTEAFF. The CDR3 bases are TGTGCCACCAGCAGACCCAGGCACACTGAAGCTTTCTTT.

This chain links TRBV28 with TRBJ1-2; 8 positions match TRBD1. V gave up 2 bases and J gave up 4 bases; unmatched junction bases: 6. Germline loops: CDR1 MDHEN, CDR2 SYDVKM. The CDR3 runs to 15 residues. In nucleotides, the CDR3 is TGTGCCAGCAGTTTAGACAGGGGATCCCTCTATGGCTACACCTTC. Translating gives CASSLDRGSLYGYTF.

The V call is TRBV7-2, the J call TRBJ2-3, with 9 bases aligning to TRBD1. V was clipped by 6 bases and J by 6 bases; unmatched bases: 7. Germline V lookup: CDR1 SGHTA, CDR2 FQGNSA. The CDR3 has 14 amino acids. The CDR3 loop is CASSPGTGKDTQYF. The CDR3 region has the DNA TGTGCCAGCAGTCCCGGGACAGGGAAGGATACGCAGTATTTT. The entire variable domain, with the rest obtained from reference TRBV7-2 and TRBJ2-3, is as follows: GAGVSQSPSNKVTEKGKDVELRCDPISGHTALYWYRQSLGQGLEFLIYFQGNSAPDKSGLPSDRFSAERTGGSVSTLTIQRTQQEDSAVYLCASSPGTGKDTQYFGPGTRLTVL.

V gene TRBV2 combines with J gene TRBJ2-3, with a possible D match to TRBD1 (5 bases). Trimming stripped 5 bases from V and 5 bases from J, with 8 bases between. CDR1 and CDR2 (germline): SNHLY, FYNNEI. The CDR3 extends over 12 amino acids. The CDR3 nucleotides are TGTGCCAGCAGTACTACAGGAGATACGCAGTATTTT. Translated, it gives CASSTTGDTQYF.

This clone was seen a few times. This chain connects TRBV7-9 to TRBJ2-2; TRBD2 agrees at 13 bases. The CDR3 loop spans 16 amino acids. Per germline, CDR1 SEHNR and CDR2 FQNEAQ (reference sequence). V dropped 3 bases and J dropped 4; count of bases not matched to a gene: 2. CDR3 in amino acids: CASSLGLAGTTGELFF. In nucleotides, the CDR3 is TGTGCCAGCAGCTTGGGACTAGCGGGAACCACCGGGGAGCTGTTTTTT.

V usage is TRBV5-4 and J usage is TRBJ2-3; 8 bases are a match to TRBD1. V was pared by 2 bases and J by 1 base, with 3 bases of the junction left unmatched. The germline gives CDR1 SGHNT, CDR2 YYREEE (reference sequence). This CDR3 has 15 amino acids. CDR3 amino acids: CASSLRTGRTDTQYF. CDR3 nucleotide sequence: TGTGCCAGCAGCTTACGGACAGGGCGCACAGATACGCAGTATTTT.

The chain employs TRBV2 and TRBJ2-7; the match to TRBD1 covers 11 bases. The V gene's germline CDR1 is SNHLY and CDR2 FYNNEI. V was pared by 4 bases and J by 4 bases, with 6 bases of the junction left unmatched. CDR3 length: 15 residues. The CDR3: CASSGVDRGRYEQYF. CDR3 coding DNA: TGTGCCAGCAGTGGGGTGGACAGGGGGCGGTACGAGCAGTACTTC.

J is TRBJ2-1 and V is TRBV10-1; tentative D call: TRBD1 (6 bases). The CDR3 has 17 amino acids. CDR1 and CDR2 (germline): WNHNN, SYGVQD (reference sequence). Trimming cost V 10 bases and J 2 bases, with 24 bases left between them. Written as DNA, the CDR3 is TGCGCCAAAGAACAGGCCGGGACACCACTTACCTACAATGAGCAGTTCTTC. It specifies CAKEQAGTPLTYNEQFF.

This chain links TRBV6-6 with TRBJ1-2, with 10 bases aligning to TRBD1. J gave up 4 bases and V 6 bases, and 5 bases lay outside the gene matches. The germline V gene encodes CDR1 MNHNY and CDR2 SVGAGI (reference sequence). The CDR3 consists of 14 residues. The CDR3 nucleotides read TGTGCCAGCAGGAGGGGGACAGGGGTCTATGGCTACACCTTC. Residues: CASRRGTGVYGYTF.

This rearrangement joins TRBV9 to TRBJ1-6; the D gene is possibly TRBD1 (5 bases). The V and J ends lost 0 bases and 5 bases respectively, with 9 bases between them. The CDR3 spans 15 residues. Germline-derived CDR1 and CDR2 are SGDLS and YYNGEE. The CDR3: CASSVEGTDNSPLHF. The CDR3, as DNA: TGTGCCAGCAGCGTAGAGGGGACGGATAATTCACCCCTCCACTTT.